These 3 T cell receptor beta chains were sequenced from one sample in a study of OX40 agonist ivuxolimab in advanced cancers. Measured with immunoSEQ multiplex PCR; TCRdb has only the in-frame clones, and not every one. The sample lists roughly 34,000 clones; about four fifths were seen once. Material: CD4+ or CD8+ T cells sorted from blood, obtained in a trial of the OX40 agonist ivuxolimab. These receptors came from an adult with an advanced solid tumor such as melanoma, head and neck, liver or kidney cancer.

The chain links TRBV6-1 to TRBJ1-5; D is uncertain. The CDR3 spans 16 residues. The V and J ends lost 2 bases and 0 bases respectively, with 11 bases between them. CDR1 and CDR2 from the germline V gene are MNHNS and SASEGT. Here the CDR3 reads CASSEMLDLSNQPQHF. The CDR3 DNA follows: TGTGCCAGCAGTGAAATGTTGGACCTTAGCAATCAGCCCCAGCATTTT.

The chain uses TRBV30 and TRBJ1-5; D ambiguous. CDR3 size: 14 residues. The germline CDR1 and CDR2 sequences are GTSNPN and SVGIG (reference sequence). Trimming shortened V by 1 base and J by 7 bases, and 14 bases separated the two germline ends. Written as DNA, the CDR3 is TGTGCCTGGAGTGCCTGGGAAAGCAGGCAGCCCCAGCATTTT. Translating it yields CAWSAWESRQPQHF.

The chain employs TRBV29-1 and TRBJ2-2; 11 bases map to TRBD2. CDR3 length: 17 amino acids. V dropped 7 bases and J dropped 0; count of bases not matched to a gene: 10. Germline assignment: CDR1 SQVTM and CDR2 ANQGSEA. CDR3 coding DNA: TGCAGCGCCTGGGGGCTAGCGGGGGGATCGAACACCGGGGAGCTGTTTTTT. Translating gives CSAWGLAGGSNTGELFF.